One and the same sample provided the 8 T cell receptor beta chains below, sequenced in a study of identical twins (dated by TCRdb to about 2016). The library was obtained by 5' RACE. This sample was sequenced with an Illumina HiSeq 2000. TCRdb trimmed the raw reads at Q25, called clones with MiXCR and kept productive beta chains. Identical CDR3 protein sequences are pooled into one entry, listed with their most common genes and DNA. For this sample there are 600,000 to 700,000 distinct CDR3 sequences; around 20% appear just once. The top ten constitute about 4.3% of the sample. The same sample was also studied in work on T cells expressing NK-cell markers.

Material: PBMCs. The receptors stem from a woman aged 18-29 years in good health.

The table lists this clonotype with many counts. The V call is TRBV12-3 or TRBV12-4, the J call TRBJ2-1, with unresolved D. This CDR3 contains 13 residues. The V end was cut by 6 bases, the J end by 9 bases, with 15 bases between. The chain's CDR3 is CASSPAEATEQFF. CDR3 DNA: TGTGCCAGCAGCCCGGCCGAGGCGACTGAGCAGTTCTTC.

The V call is TRBV20-1, the J call TRBJ1-2, with TRBD1 as a possible D gene (6 bases). The CDR3 loop spans 12 amino acids. The V gene's germline CDR1 is DFQATT and CDR2 SNEGSKA (reference sequence). The V and J ends lost 6 bases and 3 bases respectively, with 11 bases between them. The CDR3 region is CSATRGDYGYTF. DNA of the CDR3: TGCAGTGCGACCAGGGGAGACTATGGCTACACCTTC.

The chain uses TRBV20-1 and TRBJ1-5; D is unresolved. The CDR3 extends over 13 amino acids. Trimming shortened V by 3 bases and J by 7 bases, and 13 bases separated the two germline ends. Germline lookup yields CDR1 DFQATT and CDR2 SNEGSKA (reference sequence). CDR3 residues: CSASPGSGQPQHF. The CDR3 region has the DNA TGCAGTGCTAGCCCGGGGTCGGGACAGCCCCAGCATTTT.

This clonotype came up a few times. CDR3 DNA sequence: TGTGCCAGCAGCCTCCGGGGACCGATGAACACCTTC. It yields the protein CASSLRGPMNTF. J is TRBJ1-2 and V is TRBV7-2; tentatively, D is TRBD1 (5 bases). This CDR3 has 12 amino acids. The germline V gene has CDR1 SGHTA and CDR2 FQGNSA. V was pared by 5 bases and J by 12 bases, with 16 bases between.

The chain is built from TRBV29-1 and TRBJ2-3; 10 positions agree with TRBD2. Unmatched junction bases numbered 8, after V lost 4 bases and J lost 4 bases. The CDR3 has 15 amino acids. Germline CDR1 reads SQVTM; CDR2 reads ANQGSEA. Here the CDR3 DNA reads TGCAGCGTTGGGATTCAGCGGGAGGGGCCAGATACGCAGTATTTT. It codes for CSVGIQREGPDTQYF.

V usage is TRBV7-2 and J usage is TRBJ2-1; no reliable D call. Trimming pared 1 base from V and 6 bases from J, leaving 10 bases between. CDR3 length: 14 amino acids. Per the germline V gene, CDR1 is SGHTA and CDR2 is FQGNSA. DNA of the CDR3: TGTGCCAGCAGCTTAGTAGTGTATAGCAATGAGCAGTTCTTC. Translating it yields CASSLVVYSNEQFF.

This clonotype has just a few counts. The chain uses TRBV3-1 and TRBJ2-1, with 10 bases lining up with TRBD1. CDR1 and CDR2 from the germline V gene are LGHDT and YNNKEL (reference sequence). The J segment lost 3 bases and the V segment lost 4 bases, leaving 6 bases of the junction unmatched. This CDR3 contains 16 residues. The CDR3 here is CASSRTGTGVYNEQFF. Written as DNA, the CDR3 is TGTGCCAGCAGCCGAACCGGGACAGGGGTCTACAATGAGCAGTTCTTC.

The V gene is TRBV20-1, the J gene TRBJ2-4; possibly TRBD2 for D (6 bases). Trimming cost V 1 base and J 8 bases, with 18 bases left between them. Germline lookup yields CDR1 DFQATT and CDR2 SNEGSKA (reference sequence). The CDR3 covers 15 residues. CDR3 coding DNA: TGCAGTGCTAGAGTTCCCCAGGGCCCGGGAGACATTCAGTACTTC. Protein: CSARVPQGPGDIQYF.